The entry below describes one T cell receptor beta chain. This sample was taken from a study of OX40 agonist ivuxolimab in advanced cancers. Sequenced by immunoSEQ multiplex PCR; TCRdb stores in-frame clones only, minus some. The table includes about 72,000 clones, 88% detected once. The CDR3 is 17 amino acids. J gave up 1 base and V 10 bases, and 12 bases lay outside the gene matches. CDR1 and CDR2 from the germline V gene are SNHLY and FYNNEI. This chain connects TRBV2 to TRBJ2-6; 8 positions match TRBD2. This TCR was sampled from an adult with an advanced solid tumor such as melanoma, head and neck, liver or kidney cancer. The sequencing used CD4+ or CD8+ T cells sorted from blood, collected in a trial of the OX40 agonist ivuxolimab. CDR3 DNA: TGTGCCATCCCCAATGGACTAGCTCAGTCTGGGGCCAACGTCCTGACTTTC. Translating gives CAIPNGLAQSGANVLTF.